The entry below describes one T cell receptor beta chain. Sequencing was performed with immunoSEQ multiplex PCR; in TCRdb, only in-frame clones are kept and a portion is missing. The data contain about 150,000 clones, about 90% of them singletons. These data belong to a study of control samples from healthy donors and cancer patients. Germline CDR1 and CDR2: KGHDR and SFDVKD. The CDR3 runs 17 residues. V shed 1 base and J shed 6 bases, with 18 bases lying between them. V usage is TRBV24-1 and J usage is TRBJ1-5; D may be TRBD1 (6 bases). The sequenced sample consisted of blood. This sequence originates from a woman in her thirties or forties in good health. CDR3 loop: CATSDFRRQGSSQPQHF. The CDR3 coding sequence is TGTGCCACCAGTGATTTTAGGCGGCAGGGGAGCTCTCAGCCCCAGCATTTT.